This TCR beta chain was profiled in a study of T cell repertoires in cytomegalovirus infection. Study-wide background: The authors relied on CMV epitopes, both recently identified HLA-C-restricted and well-studied HLA-B-restricted. Indicated by public TCR beta signatures were CMV infection and matching HLA type. General study findings and limits: Clonotypes of TCR beta that were HLA-C-restricted and CMV-specific dominated the ex vivo response. The cumulative frequency of public TCR beta families distinguished individuals who carried CMV together with the relevant HLA.

With respect to this clonotype: The antigen is undetermined.

TCRdb ran MiXCR on the reads and lists one entry per CDR3 protein. Here the sample spans around 770,000 distinct CDR3 sequences, under 35% being singletons. Germline CDR1 is MGHRA and CDR2 is YSYEKL. V shed 1 base and J shed 2 bases, with 10 bases lying between them. This CDR3 has 15 residues. The clonotype was recovered from a human donor in good health (CMV status not recorded). Some clones in this sample may be carry-over from other donors' samples. The V call is TRBV4-1, the J call TRBJ2-3; D is perhaps TRBD2 (6 bases). The source material was cultured CD8+ T cells from PBMCs, sampled from culture after CMV antigen stimulation. The CDR3 reads CASSQVADLTDTQYF. The DNA for the CDR3 is TGCGCCAGCAGCCAAGTAGCGGATCTCACAGATACGCAGTATTTT.